This is a list of T cell receptor beta chains from one sample in a study of PD-1 blockade in mismatch repair-deficient tumors. Libraries were prepared by immunoSEQ multiplex PCR; TCRdb keeps only in-frame clonotypes and omits some of them. The repertoire holds about 16,000 clones, around 82% seen once, with about 17% in the top ten. The starting material was PBMCs, obtained before pembrolizumab treatment. These receptors were collected from an adult with mismatch repair-deficient cancer. Both conserved end residues are part of each CDR3. Fields, in order: D gene, J gene, V gene, clone size, CDR3 protein, CDR3 DNA. D genes are given only for firm matches. Clone size is given for some rows only: seen once, a few or many times, or a class if the clone is expanded.

>TRBD2|TRBJ2-3|TRBV6-5|NA
CASSTSGMVTDTQYF
TGTGCCAGCAGTACTAGCGGGATGGTCACAGATACGCAGTATTTT
>TRBD1|TRBJ2-7|TRBV4-1|NA
CASSLTGGRLEQYF
TGCGCCAGCAGCCTGACAGGGGGCCGCCTCGAGCAGTACTTC
>NA|TRBJ2-5|TRBV28|NA
CASRESGTYQETQYF
TGTGCCAGCAGAGAATCCGGGACTTATCAAGAGACCCAGTACTTC
>NA|TRBJ2-4|TRBV19|NA
CASTGDSKNIQYF
TGTGCCAGTACGGGGGACTCCAAAAACATTCAGTACTTC
>TRBD1|TRBJ2-6|TRBV30|NA
CAWSVQGAPGANVLTF
TGTGCCTGGAGCGTACAGGGGGCCCCTGGGGCCAACGTCCTGACTTTC
>NA|TRBJ2-6|TRBV6-1|NA
CASSEGAGANVLTF
TGTGCCAGCAGTGAAGGGGCTGGGGCCAACGTCCTGACTTTC
>NA|TRBJ2-1|TRBV7-8|once
CASSLARRFSNEQFF
TGTGCCAGCAGCTTAGCGCGAAGGTTTAGCAATGAGCAGTTCTTC
>TRBD2|TRBJ2-1|TRBV9|NA
CASSVSRAGPGNEQFF
TGTGCCAGCAGCGTAAGCCGAGCGGGACCCGGCAATGAGCAGTTCTTC
>TRBD2|TRBJ2-1|TRBV7-2|NA
CASSELAGFYNEQFF
TGTGCCAGCAGCGAGCTAGCGGGGTTCTACAATGAGCAGTTCTTC
>NA|TRBJ1-2|TRBV6-5|few
CASSYRLQSQGYTF
TGTGCCAGCAGTTACAGGTTACAATCTCAAGGCTACACCTTC
>NA|TRBJ1-5|TRBV29-1|NA
CSAKQGDQPQHF
TGCAGCGCCAAACAGGGCGATCAGCCCCAGCATTTT
>NA|TRBJ2-3|TRBV5-8|NA
CASSLAGADTQYF
TGTGCCAGCAGCTTGGCGGGAGCGGATACGCAGTATTTT
>NA|TRBJ2-3|TRBV5-1|NA
CASSLEGSLNTDTQYF
TGCGCCAGCAGCTTGGAGGGATCCTTAAACACAGATACGCAGTATTTT
>NA|TRBJ2-5|TRBV27|NA
CASSLHGRETQYF
TGTGCCAGCAGTTTACATGGGAGAGAGACCCAGTACTTC
>NA|TRBJ2-2|TRBV7-6|NA
CASSSSPQYTGELFF
TGTGCCAGCAGCTCCTCCCCCCAGTACACCGGGGAGCTGTTTTTT
>TRBD2|TRBJ2-7|TRBV11-2|NA
CASPWGREAYEQYF
TGTGCCAGTCCCTGGGGGCGGGAGGCCTACGAGCAGTACTTC
>NA|TRBJ2-2|TRBV4-1|once
CASSQYPKPNTGELFF
TGCGCCAGCAGCCAATACCCCAAGCCCAACACCGGGGAGCTGTTTTTT
>NA|TRBJ2-1|TRBV6-5|NA
CASSQRASYNEQFF
TGTGCCAGCAGCCAGAGGGCCTCCTACAATGAGCAGTTCTTC
>NA|TRBJ2-5|TRBV13|NA
CASSLASGFRTQYF
TGTGCCAGCAGCTTAGCAAGTGGGTTCCGGACCCAGTACTTC
>NA|TRBJ2-6|TRBV5-1|NA
CASSYSSGANVLTF
TGCGCCAGCAGCTATAGCTCTGGGGCCAACGTCCTGACTTTC
>NA|TRBJ2-5|TRBV5-6|NA
CASSFVTGQETQYF
TGTGCCAGCAGCTTCGTTACAGGGCAAGAGACCCAGTACTTC
>TRBD1|TRBJ2-7|TRBV6-6|NA
CASSYSNRQGNEQYF
TGTGCCAGCAGTTACTCAAACCGACAGGGGAACGAGCAGTACTTC
>TRBD2|TRBJ2-3|TRBV5-1|NA
CASSLVLAGAPSTDTQYF
TGCGCCAGCAGCTTGGTTCTAGCGGGGGCCCCTAGCACAGATACGCAGTATTTT
>TRBD1|TRBJ1-4|TRBV7-6|few
CASSLDRAGGREKLFF
TGTGCCAGCAGCTTAGACCGAGCAGGGGGGAGAGAAAAACTGTTTTTT
>TRBD1|TRBJ1-4|TRBV27|NA
CASSSLTGLTNEKLFF
TGTGCCAGCAGTTCGCTGACAGGGTTAACTAATGAAAAACTGTTTTTT
>NA|TRBJ2-7|TRBV5-6|NA
CASSLADRTYEQYF
TGTGCCAGCAGCTTGGCAGACAGAACCTACGAGCAGTACTTC
>TRBD1|TRBJ1-1|TRBV6-5|few
CASSYLTGPGGAEAFF
TGTGCCAGCAGTTACTTGACAGGGCCCGGTGGCGCTGAAGCTTTCTTT
>NA|TRBJ2-2|TRBV6-5|NA
CASRYRTVTNTGELFF
TGTGCCAGCAGATACCGGACAGTTACGAACACCGGGGAGCTGTTTTTT
>NA|TRBJ1-1|TRBV14|NA
CASSQVSTEAFF
TGTGCCAGCAGCCAAGTAAGCACTGAAGCTTTCTTT
>NA|TRBJ1-1|TRBV11-2|NA
CASSLEGRGSNTEAFF
TGTGCCAGCAGCTTGGAAGGGCGGGGATCGAACACTGAAGCTTTCTTT
>TRBD2|TRBJ2-5|TRBV10-3|NA
CAISDGLAETQYF
TGTGCCATCAGTGATGGACTAGCAGAGACCCAGTACTTC
>TRBD2|TRBJ2-3|TRBV5-1|NA
CASSPVAGTTDTQYF
TGCGCCAGCAGCCCAGTAGCGGGAACCACAGATACGCAGTATTTT
>TRBD1|TRBJ1-5|TRBV19|NA
CASSINGQDGNQPQHF
TGTGCCAGTAGTATCAATGGACAGGATGGCAATCAGCCCCAGCATTTT
>NA|TRBJ2-5|TRBV2|NA
CASSEDAGRGGETQYF
TGTGCCAGCAGTGAAGATGCAGGGAGAGGGGGAGAGACCCAGTACTTC
>NA|TRBJ2-6|TRBV2|NA
CASSRTHLSGANVLTF
TGTGCCAGCAGCCGCACACATCTCTCTGGGGCCAACGTCCTGACTTTC
>TRBD1|TRBJ2-5|TRBV6-1|NA
CASSASTGVGGETQYF
TGTGCCAGCAGTGCGTCGACAGGGGTCGGTGGAGAGACCCAGTACTTC
>NA|TRBJ2-7|TRBV28|few
CASRELSDRSSYEQYF
TGTGCCAGCAGGGAACTATCTGACAGGAGCTCCTACGAGCAGTACTTC
>NA|TRBJ1-3|TRBV5-1|NA
CASSSGGTSGNTIYF
TGCGCCAGCAGCAGCGGGGGGACTTCTGGAAACACCATATATTTT
>NA|TRBJ2-3|TRBV30|NA
CAWRVGATDTQYF
TGTGCCTGGAGAGTCGGGGCCACAGATACGCAGTATTTT
>NA|TRBJ1-1|TRBV6-4|NA
CASSYTVGTEAFF
TGTGCCAGCAGCTACACGGTTGGGACTGAAGCTTTCTTT
>TRBD1|TRBJ1-4|TRBV5-1|NA
CASSRDRDTNEKLFF
TGCGCCAGCAGCCGGGACAGGGACACTAATGAAAAACTGTTTTTT
>TRBD2|TRBJ2-5|TRBV6-9|NA
CANCPLERGKETQYF
TGTGCCAACTGCCCGCTGGAGCGGGGAAAAGAGACCCAGTACTTC
>NA|TRBJ1-1|TRBV10-3|once
CAIRTDVNTEAFF
TGTGCCATCAGGACAGACGTGAACACTGAAGCTTTCTTT
>NA|TRBJ2-7|TRBV30|NA
CAWNLGSYEQYF
TGTGCCTGGAACCTGGGTTCCTACGAGCAGTACTTC
>NA|TRBJ1-1|TRBV6-1|NA
CASSEIPESNTEAFF
TGTGCCAGCAGTGAAATCCCAGAGTCGAACACTGAAGCTTTCTTT
>NA|TRBJ1-3|TRBV19|NA
CASSITMTVGLRNTIYF
TGTGCCAGTAGTATAACAATGACAGTAGGACTGAGAAACACCATATATTTT
>NA|TRBJ1-4|TRBV23-1|once
CASSQSLSTTNEKLFF
TGCGCCAGCAGTCAATCCCTTTCGACAACTAATGAAAAACTGTTTTTT
>TRBD1|TRBJ2-7|TRBV14|NA
CARRDREYEQYF
TGTGCCAGACGGGACAGAGAGTACGAGCAGTACTTC
>TRBD2|TRBJ2-1|TRBV27|few
CASSLMFAGETSYNEQFF
TGTGCCAGCAGTTTAATGTTTGCGGGAGAGACCTCCTACAATGAGCAGTTCTTC
>NA|TRBJ1-2|TRBV5-1|NA
CASSRGHTNPYGYTF
TGCGCCAGCAGCCGGGGACATACCAACCCTTATGGCTACACCTTC
>TRBD2|TRBJ2-1|TRBV7-2|NA
CASSNTSGRLLSSYNEQFF
TGTGCCAGCAGCAATACTAGCGGGAGATTACTTAGCTCCTACAATGAGCAGTTCTTC
>NA|TRBJ2-2|TRBV29-1|NA
CSVFVGTGELFF
TGCAGCGTATTCGTTGGCACCGGGGAGCTGTTTTTT
>NA|TRBJ2-7|TRBV9|NA
CASSALDSYEQYF
TGTGCCAGCAGCGCCCTAGACAGCTACGAGCAGTACTTC